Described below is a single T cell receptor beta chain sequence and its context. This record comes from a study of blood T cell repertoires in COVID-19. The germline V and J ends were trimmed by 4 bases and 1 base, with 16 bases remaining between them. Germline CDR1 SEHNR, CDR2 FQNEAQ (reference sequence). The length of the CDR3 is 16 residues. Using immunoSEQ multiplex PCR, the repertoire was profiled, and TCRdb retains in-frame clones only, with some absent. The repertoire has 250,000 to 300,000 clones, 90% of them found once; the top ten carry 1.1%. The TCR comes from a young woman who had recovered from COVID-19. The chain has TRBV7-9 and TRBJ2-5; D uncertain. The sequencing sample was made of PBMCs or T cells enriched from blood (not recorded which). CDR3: CASSSARHSTQETQYF. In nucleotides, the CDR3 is TGTGCCAGCAGCTCCGCGCGACACTCCACCCAAGAGACCCAGTACTTC.